This T cell receptor (beta chain) is from a study of blood T cell repertoires in COVID-19. This CDR3 comprises 16 residues. With 3 bases clipped from V and 7 bases from J, the junction kept 13 bases outside the gene matches. Germline values: CDR1 MDHEN, CDR2 SYDVKM. Sequenced by immunoSEQ multiplex PCR; TCRdb stores in-frame clones only, minus some. This repertoire shows approximately 440,000 clones, roughly 88% found once; its top ten account for roughly 13%. The rearrangement links TRBV28 to TRBJ1-1; 8 bases match TRBD1. Sequencing was performed on peripheral blood. The receptor comes from a woman aged 45-65 years with COVID-19, enrolled during active disease. DNA for the CDR3: TGTGCCAGCAGTTTCTCGACAGGGGTCCTGCGGAATGAAGCTTTCTTT. As protein: CASSFSTGVLRNEAFF.